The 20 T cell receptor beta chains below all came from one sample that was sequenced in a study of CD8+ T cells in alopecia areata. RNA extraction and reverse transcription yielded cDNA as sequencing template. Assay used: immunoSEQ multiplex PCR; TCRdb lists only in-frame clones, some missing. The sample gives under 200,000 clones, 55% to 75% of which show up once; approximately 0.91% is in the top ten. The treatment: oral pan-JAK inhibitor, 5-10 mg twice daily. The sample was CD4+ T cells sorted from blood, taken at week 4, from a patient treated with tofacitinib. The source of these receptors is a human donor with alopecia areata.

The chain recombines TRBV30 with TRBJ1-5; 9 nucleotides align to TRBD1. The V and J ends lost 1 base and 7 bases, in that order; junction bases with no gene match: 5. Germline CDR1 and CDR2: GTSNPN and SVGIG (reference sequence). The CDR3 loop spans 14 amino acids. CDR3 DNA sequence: TGTGCCTGGAGTGACGGACAGGGGAGACAGCCCCAGCATTTT. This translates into CAWSDGQGRQPQHF.

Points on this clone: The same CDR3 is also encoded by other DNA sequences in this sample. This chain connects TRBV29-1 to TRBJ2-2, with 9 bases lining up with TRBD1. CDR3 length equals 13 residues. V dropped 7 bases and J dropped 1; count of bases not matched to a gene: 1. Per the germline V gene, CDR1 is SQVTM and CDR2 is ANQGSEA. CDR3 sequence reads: CSADRGNTGELFF. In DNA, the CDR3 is TGCAGCGCGGACAGGGGGAACACCGGGGAGCTGTTTTTT.

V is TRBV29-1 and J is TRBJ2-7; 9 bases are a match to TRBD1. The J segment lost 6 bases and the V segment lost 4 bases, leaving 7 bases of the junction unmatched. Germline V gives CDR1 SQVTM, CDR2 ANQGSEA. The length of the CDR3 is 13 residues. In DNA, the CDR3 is TGCAGCGTTGCCGGGACAGGGTCAGTCGAGCAGTACTTC. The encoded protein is CSVAGTGSVEQYF.

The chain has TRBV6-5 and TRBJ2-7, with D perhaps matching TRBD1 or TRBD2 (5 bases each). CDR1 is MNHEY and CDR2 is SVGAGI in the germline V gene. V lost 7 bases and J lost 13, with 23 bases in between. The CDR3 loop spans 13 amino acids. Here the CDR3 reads CASTPSPGRRLYF. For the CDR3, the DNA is TGTGCCAGCACTCCCTCGCCGGGACGGCGTCTTTACTTC.

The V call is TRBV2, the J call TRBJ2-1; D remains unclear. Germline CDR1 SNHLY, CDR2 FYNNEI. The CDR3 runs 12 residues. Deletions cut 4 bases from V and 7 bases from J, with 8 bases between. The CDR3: CASSARINEQFF. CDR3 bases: TGTGCCAGCAGTGCACGTATTAATGAGCAGTTCTTC. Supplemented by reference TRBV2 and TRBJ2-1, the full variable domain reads EPEVTQTPSHQVTQMGQEVILRCVPISNHLYFYWYRQILGQKVEFLVSFYNNEISEKSEIFDDQFSVERPDGSNFTLKIRSTKLEDSAMYFCASSARINEQFFGPGTRLTVL.

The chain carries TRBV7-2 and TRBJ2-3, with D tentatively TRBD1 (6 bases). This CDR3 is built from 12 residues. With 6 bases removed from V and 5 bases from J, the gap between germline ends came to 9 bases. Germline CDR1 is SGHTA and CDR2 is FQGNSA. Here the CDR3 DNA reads TGTGCCAGCAGACGAGGGGGAGATACGCAGTATTTT. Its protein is CASRRGGDTQYF.

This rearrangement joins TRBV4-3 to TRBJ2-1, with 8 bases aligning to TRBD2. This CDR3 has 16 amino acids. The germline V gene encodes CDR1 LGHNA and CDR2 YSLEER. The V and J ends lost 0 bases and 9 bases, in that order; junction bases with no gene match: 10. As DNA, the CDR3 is TGCGCCAGCAGCCAAGATCGTGGACTAGCTGCTCGTGAGCAGTTCTTC. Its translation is CASSQDRGLAAREQFF.

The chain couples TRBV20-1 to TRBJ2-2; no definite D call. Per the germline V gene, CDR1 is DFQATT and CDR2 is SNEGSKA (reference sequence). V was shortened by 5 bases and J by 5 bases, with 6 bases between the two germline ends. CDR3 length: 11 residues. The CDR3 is CSAWGTGELFF. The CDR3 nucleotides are TGCAGTGCTTGGGGAACCGGGGAGCTGTTTTTT.

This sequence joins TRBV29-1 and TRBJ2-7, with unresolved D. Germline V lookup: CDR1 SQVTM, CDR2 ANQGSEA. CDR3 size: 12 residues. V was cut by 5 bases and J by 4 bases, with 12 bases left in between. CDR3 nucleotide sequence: TGCAGCGTTTGGGCAGTTCCTTACGAGCAGTACTTC. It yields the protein CSVWAVPYEQYF.

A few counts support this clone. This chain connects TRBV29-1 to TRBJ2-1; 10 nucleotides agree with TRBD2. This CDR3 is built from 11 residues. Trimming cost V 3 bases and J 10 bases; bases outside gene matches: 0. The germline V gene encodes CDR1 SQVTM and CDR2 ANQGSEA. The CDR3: CSVDSGGEQFF. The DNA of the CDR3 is TGCAGCGTTGATAGCGGGGGGGAGCAGTTCTTC.

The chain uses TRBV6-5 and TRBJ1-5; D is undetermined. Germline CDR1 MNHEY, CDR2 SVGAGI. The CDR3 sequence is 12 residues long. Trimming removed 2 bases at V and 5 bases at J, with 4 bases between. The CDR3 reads CASSYGHQPQHF. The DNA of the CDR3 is TGTGCCAGCAGTTACGGTCATCAGCCCCAGCATTTT.

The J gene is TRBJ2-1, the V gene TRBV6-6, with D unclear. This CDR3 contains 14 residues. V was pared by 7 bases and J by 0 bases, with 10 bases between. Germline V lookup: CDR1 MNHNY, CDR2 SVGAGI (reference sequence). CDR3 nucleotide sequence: TGTGCCAGCACCTTGGTGGGCTCCTACAATGAGCAGTTCTTC. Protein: CASTLVGSYNEQFF.

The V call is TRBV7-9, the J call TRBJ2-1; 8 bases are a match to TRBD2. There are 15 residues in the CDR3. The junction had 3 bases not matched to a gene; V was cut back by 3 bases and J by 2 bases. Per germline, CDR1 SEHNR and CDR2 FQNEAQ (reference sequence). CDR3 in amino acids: CASSFGLAPYNEQFF. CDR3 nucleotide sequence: TGTGCCAGCAGCTTTGGACTAGCCCCCTACAATGAGCAGTTCTTC.

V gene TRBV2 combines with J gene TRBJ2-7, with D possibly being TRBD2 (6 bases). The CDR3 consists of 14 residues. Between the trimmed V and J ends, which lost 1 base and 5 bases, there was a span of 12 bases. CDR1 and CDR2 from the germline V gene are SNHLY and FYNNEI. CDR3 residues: CASSEVRGGNEQYF. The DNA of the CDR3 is TGTGCCAGCAGTGAAGTGAGGGGCGGGAACGAGCAGTACTTC.

CDR3 amino acids: CATSRGGGELYGYTF. The CDR3 region has the DNA TGTGCCACCAGCAGAGGTGGAGGGGAGCTCTATGGCTACACCTTC. This sequence joins TRBV15 and TRBJ1-2; possible D gene TRBD1, 5 bases. The CDR3 runs 15 residues. V lost 1 base, J lost 4 bases, and 13 bases lay in between. Germline V lookup: CDR1 LNHNV, CDR2 YYDKDF (reference sequence).

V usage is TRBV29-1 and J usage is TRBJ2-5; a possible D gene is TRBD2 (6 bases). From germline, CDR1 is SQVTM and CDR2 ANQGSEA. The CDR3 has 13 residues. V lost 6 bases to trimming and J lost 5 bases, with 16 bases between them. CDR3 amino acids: CSVRGAPGETQYF. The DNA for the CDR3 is TGCAGCGTCCGCGGGGCCCCAGGGGAGACCCAGTACTTC.

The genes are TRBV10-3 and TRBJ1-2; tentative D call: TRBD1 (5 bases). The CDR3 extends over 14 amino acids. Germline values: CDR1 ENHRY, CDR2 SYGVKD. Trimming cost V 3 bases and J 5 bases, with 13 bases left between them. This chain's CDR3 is CAISDRGTAYGYTF. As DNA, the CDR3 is TGTGCCATCAGTGACCGGGGGACCGCGTATGGCTACACCTTC.

In DNA, the CDR3 is TGCAGCGGCGCCGAAGGGGCGGGGTGGTACCAAGAGACCCAGTACTTC. Translated: CSGAEGAGWYQETQYF. The chain is built from TRBV29-1 and TRBJ2-5, with D possibly being TRBD2 (6 bases). V was clipped by 7 bases and J by 0 bases, with 21 bases between them. Germline V CDR1 and CDR2: SQVTM, ANQGSEA. The CDR3 contains 16 residues. The full variable domain, completed using reference TRBV29-1 and TRBJ2-5, is SAVISQKPSRDICQRGTSLTIQCQVDSQVTMMFWYRQQPGQSLTLIATANQGSEATYESGFVIDKFPISRPNLTFSTLTVSNMSPEDSSIYLCSGAEGAGWYQETQYFGPGTRLLVL.

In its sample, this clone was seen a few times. CDR3 in amino acids: CASSTWDRAEDTQYF. CDR3 DNA sequence: TGTGCCAGCAGTACCTGGGACAGGGCGGAAGATACGCAGTATTTT. V and J are TRBV28 and TRBJ2-3; 9 bases are shared with TRBD1. The V segment lost 5 bases and the J segment 5 bases; nucleotides outside the gene matches: 8. This CDR3 has 15 amino acids. Germline V gene sequence: CDR1 MDHEN, CDR2 SYDVKM.

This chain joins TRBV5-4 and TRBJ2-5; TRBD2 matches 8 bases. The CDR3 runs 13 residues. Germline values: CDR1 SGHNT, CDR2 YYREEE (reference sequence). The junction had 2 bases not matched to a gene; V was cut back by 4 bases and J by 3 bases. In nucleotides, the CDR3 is TGTGCCAGCAGCCCGGGGGGGGAAGAGACCCAGTACTTC. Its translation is CASSPGGEETQYF.